The source of this T cell receptor beta chain is a study of T-cell reconstitution after alpha-beta-depleted transplantation in children. Study-level findings and limits: Several hundred expanded graft clones reportedly were the source of alpha-beta T cells about two months after transplant. A year had passed since transplant, and T-cell counts and diversity by then came mostly from newly produced T cells. Surviving recipient T cells and thymic progenitors produced the high day-60 TCRbeta diversity seen in some patients.

The TCRbeta library incorporated unique molecular identifiers. MiXCR, run by TCRdb on the PCR reads, gives a single entry per CDR3 protein. This repertoire shows approximately 430,000 distinct CDR3 sequences, 15% to 20% found once; its top ten account for less than 30%. The CDR3 is made up of 15 amino acids. From germline, CDR1 is SGHTA and CDR2 FQGNSA. Trimming pared 2 bases from V and 1 base from J, leaving 8 bases between. There are a few counts of this clonotype. Its antigen remains unknown. The starting material was PBMCs, mostly from graft donor cells, obtained 360 days after TCRalphabeta/CD19-depleted stem cell transplant. This chain connects TRBV7-2 to TRBJ2-2; D is unresolved. The clonotype comes from a boy under two years old who had a stem cell transplant for Wiskott-Aldrich syndrome, so the T cells may come from the graft donor. Here the CDR3 DNA reads TGTGCCAGCAGCTTAAAGACTTTGAACACCGGGGAGCTGTTTTTT. Residues: CASSLKTLNTGELFF.